The next 29 T cell receptor beta chains were all read from a single sample in a study of T and B cells in COVID-19 patients. TRB rearrangements were amplified by multiplex PCR with BIOMED2 TRB-A/B primers. MiXCR, run by TCRdb on the multiplex PCR reads, gives a single entry per CDR3 protein. The top ten hold 35% of the sample, which has around 2,200 distinct CDR3 sequences, 27% seen once. From blood, about 240-550 ng of genomic DNA served as TRB template. The specimen was blood. Receptor source: a human donor with active COVID-19.

This clonotype was detected once. One end of the junction does not line up with germline, which may come from a read error. The chain couples TRBV6-6 to TRBJ2-7; 9 positions match TRBD1. The germline CDR1 and CDR2 sequences are MNHNY and SVGAGI (reference sequence). CDR3 length: 16 residues. The CDR3 coding sequence is TGTACCAGCAGTTCAAGCACCGGGACAGGGTCGGGCGAGCAGTACTTC. Its translation is CTSSSSTGTGSGEQYF.

This clonotype is classed as large. The chain couples TRBV7-9 to TRBJ2-7; unclear D gene. Germline V gene sequence: CDR1 SEHNR, CDR2 FQNEAQ (reference sequence). The ends were cut back, 8 bases at V and 4 bases at J, with 15 bases in the middle. The CDR3 is 13 residues long. The CDR3: CASLGPLPYEQYF. CDR3 nucleotides: TGTGCCAGCCTAGGTCCCCTCCCATACGAGCAGTACTTC. Full variable domain (missing parts from reference TRBV7-9 and TRBJ2-7): DTGVSQNPRHKITKRGQNVTFRCDPISEHNRLYWYRQTLGQGPEFLTYFQNEAQLEKSRLLSDRFSAERPKGSFSTLEIQRTEQGDSAMYLCASLGPLPYEQYFGPGTRLTVT.

This clonotype is judged large (0.1 to 1%). V is TRBV29-1 and J is TRBJ2-1; 13 bases map to TRBD2. Unmatched junction bases numbered 1, after V lost 4 bases and J lost 10 bases. This CDR3 region has 12 residues. The germline CDR1 and CDR2 sequences are SQVTM and ANQGSEA. The CDR3 DNA sequence: TGCAGCGTTGGGGGACTAGCGGGAGAGCAGTTCTTC. It yields the protein CSVGGLAGEQFF.

Within the sample, this clonotype is medium-sized (0.01 to 0.1%). The rearrangement links TRBV5-4 to TRBJ2-7, with TRBD1 matching 8 bases. CDR1 SGHNT and CDR2 YYREEE come from the germline V gene (reference sequence). V shed 4 bases and J 3 bases; nucleotides not matched to a gene: 6. CDR3 length: 14 amino acids. CDR3 bases: TGTGCCAGCAGCCCGGACAGGGCATACTACGAGCAGTACTTC. It translates to CASSPDRAYYEQYF.

Details on this clonotype: This clone may be a read error of a much larger clone one base away. The chain is built from TRBV6-2 or TRBV6-3 and TRBJ2-3; 14 bases are a match to TRBD2. The CDR3 runs to 17 residues. The V and J ends lost 5 bases and 4 bases, in that order; junction bases with no gene match: 8. Germline CDR1 reads MNHEY; CDR2 reads SVGEGT. For the CDR3, the DNA is TGTGCCAGCAGTACCCGACTAGCGGGGGGGCGGGCAGATACGCAGTATTTT. Translation gives CASSTRLAGGRADTQYF.

This clonotype is termed medium-sized. The V gene is TRBV19, the J gene TRBJ1-5; D remains ambiguous. The CDR3 has 14 residues. V was clipped by 4 bases and J by 7 bases, with 14 bases between them. The germline gives CDR1 LNHDA, CDR2 SQIVND (reference sequence). In nucleotides, the CDR3 is TGTGCCAGTAGTAAACGGCAGGAGCACCAGCCCCAGCATTTT. Protein sequence: CASSKRQEHQPQHF.

The V call is TRBV7-9, the J call TRBJ1-1, with D possibly matching TRBD1 (6 bases). Germline loops: CDR1 SEHNR, CDR2 FQNEAQ (reference sequence). V was cut by 3 bases and J by 4 bases, with 15 bases left in between. This CDR3 contains 15 residues. CDR3 region: CASSLDWGASTEAFF. The CDR3 region has the DNA TGTGCCAGCAGCTTGGATTGGGGGGCTAGCACTGAAGCTTTCTTT. Based on the CDR3 plus reference TRBV7-9 and TRBJ1-1, the full variable domain is DTGVSQNPRHKITKRGQNVTFRCDPISEHNRLYWYRQTLGQGPEFLTYFQNEAQLEKSRLLSDRFSAERPKGSFSTLEIQRTEQGDSAMYLCASSLDWGASTEAFFGQGTRLTVV.

About this clonotype: A single base separates this from a much larger clone, so it may be a read error. The chain is built from TRBV30 and TRBJ1-1; possibly TRBD1 for D (6 bases). Germline V CDR1 and CDR2: GTSNPN, SVGIG (reference sequence). The CDR3 has 13 amino acids. CDR3 sequence (DNA): TGTGCCTGGTGGGGACACTTGAACACTGGAGCTTTCTTT. This gives the protein CAWWGHLNTGAFF.

Turning to this clonotype: Being one base from a much bigger clone, this may be a read error. The chain couples TRBV5-4 to TRBJ2-4; TRBD1 might be the D (6 bases). Trimming left V 5 bases short and J 2 bases short, with 14 bases between. Germline loops: CDR1 SGHNT, CDR2 YYREEE (reference sequence). The CDR3 is 15 residues long. CDR3 sequence (DNA): TGTGCCAGCAGAAACAGGGACCTAACCAAAAACATTCAGTACTTC. It encodes CASRNRDLTKNIQYF.

CDR3 loop: CASSKAGVDQPQHF. CDR3 nucleotides: TGTGCCAGCAGCAAAGCAGGGGTTGATCAGCCCCAGCATTTT. The chain carries TRBV21-1 and TRBJ1-5; the D call in the table, TRBD1, was not verified against the DNA. TRBV21-1 is flagged as a pseudogene. The CDR3 totals 14 residues.

This sequence joins TRBV20-1 and TRBJ2-3; maybe TRBD2 (5 bases). V was trimmed by 3 bases and J by 3 bases, leaving 13 bases between them. CDR1 is DFQATT and CDR2 is SNEGSKA in the germline V gene (reference sequence). The CDR3 has 14 residues. CDR3: CSASVGVGTDTQYF. The CDR3 bases are TGCAGTGCTAGTGTGGGAGTCGGTACAGATACGCAGTATTTT.

This clonotype turned up a few times. The chain uses TRBV12-3 or TRBV12-4 and TRBJ1-2; 7 bases are a match to TRBD1. The CDR3 extends over 13 amino acids. V trimming: 6 bases; J trimming: 5 bases; junction bases outside the gene matches: 6. CDR3 residues: CASSPDRAYGYTF. The CDR3 DNA sequence: TGTGCCAGCAGCCCTGACAGGGCGTATGGCTACACCTTC.

The chain is built from TRBV29-1 and TRBJ2-5; TRBD2 aligns across 13 bases. In germline, CDR1 is SQVTM, CDR2 ANQGSEA. The trim removed 0 bases at V and 1 base at J, leaving 8 bases unmatched. The CDR3 is 18 amino acids. CDR3 in amino acids: CSVEDLGLAGIGQETQYF. Written as DNA, the CDR3 is TGCAGCGTTGAAGATTTGGGACTAGCGGGGATAGGCCAAGAGACCCAGTACTTC.

The chain combines TRBV20-1 with TRBJ1-1; D perhaps matches TRBD1 (6 bases). Germline V gene sequence: CDR1 DFQATT, CDR2 SNEGSKA (reference sequence). The V end lost 0 bases, the J end lost 7 bases, and 18 bases lay between the germline ends. This CDR3 spans 15 amino acids. Here the CDR3 DNA reads TGCAGTGCTAGAGATCAGGGGTCTGGGGTTGGTGAAGCTTTCTTT. Translation gives CSARDQGSGVGEAFF.

By its share, this clonotype is medium-sized. The chain employs TRBV6-1 and TRBJ1-4; D call uncertain. CDR1 is MNHNS and CDR2 is SASEGT in the germline V gene. With 5 bases removed from V and 3 bases from J, the gap between germline ends came to 16 bases. CDR3 length: 16 amino acids. The CDR3 spells CASSWVSETANEKLFF. CDR3 nucleotides: TGTGCCAGCAGTTGGGTTTCGGAAACAGCTAATGAAAAACTGTTTTTT.

This clonotype rates as large. The chain is built from TRBV19 and TRBJ2-7, with 7 positions matching TRBD1. This CDR3 contains 17 residues. The ends lost 5 bases at V and 0 bases at J; junction bases unmatched: 13. Per the germline V gene, CDR1 is LNHDA and CDR2 is SQIVND (reference sequence). CDR3 sequence: CASSLHSDRRVSYEQYF. The CDR3, as DNA: TGTGCCAGTAGTCTTCACTCGGACAGGCGCGTCTCCTACGAGCAGTACTTC.

By proportion, this clonotype is medium-sized. V and J are TRBV18 and TRBJ2-1, with 7 bases that match TRBD2. J lost 9 bases, V lost 1 base, and 6 bases had no gene match. This CDR3 region has 14 residues. Per the germline V gene, CDR1 is KGHSH and CDR2 is LQKENI. CDR3 residues: CASSPLRTGGEQFF. As DNA, the CDR3 is TGTGCCAGCTCACCACTCCGGACGGGGGGTGAGCAGTTCTTC.

In its sample, this clonotype was seen once. A much larger clone sits a single nucleotide away, making a read error possible. This sequence joins TRBV5-5 and TRBJ2-3, with TRBD2 identical over 10 bases. After removal of 4 bases from V and 0 bases from J, the junction contained 17 bases not matched to a gene. The germline gives CDR1 SGHKS, CDR2 YYEKEE (reference sequence). The CDR3 length is 20 residues. The CDR3 reads CASSPGTSEIWFSSTDTQYF. Here the CDR3 DNA reads TGTGCCAGCAGCCCCGGGACTAGCGAGATCTGGTTCTCGAGCACAGATACGCAGTATTTT.

Sample share makes this clonotype medium-sized. The chain links TRBV19 to TRBJ1-2; unclear D gene. Trimming cost V 7 bases and J 1 base, with 13 bases left between them. The CDR3 sequence is 14 residues long. Germline CDR1 LNHDA, CDR2 SQIVND (reference sequence). In DNA, the CDR3 is TGTGCCAGTAATTTCCAGCATCTTAACTATGGCTACACCTTC. Translated, it gives CASNFQHLNYGYTF.

The genes are TRBV7-2 and TRBJ2-7; weak D call: TRBD1 (5 bases). The V end was cut by 5 bases, the J end by 10 bases, with 18 bases between. The CDR3 covers 13 residues. Germline CDR1 and CDR2: SGHTA and FQGNSA. The CDR3 DNA follows: TGTGCCAGCAGCGCTCCCGAAGGGGTGGTTCAGTACTTC. Translating gives CASSAPEGVVQYF.

The rearrangement links TRBV11-2 to TRBJ2-6; D remains ambiguous. This CDR3 is 17 amino acids long. The germline V and J ends were trimmed by 2 bases and 0 bases, with 11 bases remaining between them. Looked up from germline, CDR1 is SGHAT and CDR2 is FQNNGV. CDR3 sequence: CASSLFLDLSGANVLTF. CDR3 bases: TGTGCCAGCAGCTTATTCCTCGATCTCTCTGGGGCCAACGTCCTGACTTTC.

The J gene is TRBJ1-1, the V gene TRBV20-1; D is unresolved. Trimming shortened V by 5 bases and J by 7 bases, and 14 bases separated the two germline ends. This CDR3 comprises 12 residues. The V gene's germline CDR1 is DFQATT and CDR2 SNEGSKA (reference sequence). CDR3 loop: CSAGEGAGEAFF. The CDR3 DNA follows: TGCAGTGCTGGGGAGGGCGCGGGTGAAGCTTTCTTT.

By sample share, this clonotype is medium-sized (0.01 to 0.1%). The chain has TRBV30 and TRBJ2-2; 8 bases match TRBD2. This CDR3 is built from 16 residues. V was pared by 0 bases and J by 4 bases, with 7 bases of the junction left unmatched. Germline CDR1 is GTSNPN and CDR2 is SVGIG (reference sequence). The chain's CDR3 is CAWSVGRGGPTGELFF. The CDR3 nucleotides are TGTGCCTGGAGTGTAGGTCGGGGGGGCCCCACCGGGGAGCTGTTTTTT.

J is TRBJ1-1 and V is TRBV5-1; 8 bases agree with TRBD1. This CDR3 is built from 15 residues. V lost 6 bases, J lost 3 bases, and 10 bases stayed unmatched. Germline lookup yields CDR1 SGHRS and CDR2 YFSETQ. DNA of the CDR3: TGCGCCAGCACCCTCGGACAGGGAGAGGACACTGAAGCTTTCTTT. This encodes CASTLGQGEDTEAFF.

Comment on this clonotype: A much larger clonotype is one base distant, so this may be a read error. This chain joins TRBV12-3 or TRBV12-4 and TRBJ1-1; 8 bases are a match to TRBD1. The CDR3 is 12 residues long. The CDR3 region has the DNA TGTGCCAGCAGTGGACAGGGCACTAAAGCTTTCTTT. As protein: CASSGQGTKAFF.

The chain carries TRBV6-1 and TRBJ2-5, with 13 bases identical to TRBD2. The trim removed 4 bases at V and 0 bases at J, leaving 5 bases unmatched. The CDR3 is 17 residues long. Germline V gene data show CDR1 as MNHNS and CDR2 as SASEGT. CDR3 DNA: TGTGCCAGCAGTGCCCGGACTAGCGGGGGAAACCAAGAGACCCAGTACTTC. Its protein is CASSARTSGGNQETQYF.

The chain links TRBV5-1 to TRBJ2-7, with TRBD2 identical over 11 bases. Germline assignment: CDR1 SGHRS and CDR2 YFSETQ. The CDR3 contains 17 residues. V gave up 4 bases and J gave up 6 bases; unmatched junction bases: 15. CDR3 sequence: CASSDPTSGTRGTEQYF. The CDR3 region has the DNA TGCGCCAGCAGCGACCCGACTAGCGGGACAAGGGGAACCGAGCAGTACTTC.

This clonotype ranks as medium-sized. The chain carries TRBV7-6 and TRBJ2-3, with 10 positions matching TRBD2. V was pared by 5 bases and J by 0 bases, with 17 bases of the junction left unmatched. CDR1 and CDR2 (germline): SGHVS, FNYEAQ. CDR3 length: 20 amino acids. CDR3 coding DNA: TGTGCCAGCAGCCCCGGGACTAGCGAGAACTGGTTCTCGAGCACAGATACGCAGTATTTT. Protein product: CASSPGTSENWFSSTDTQYF.

This clonotype is medium-sized (0.01 to 0.1%) within its sample. J is TRBJ1-3 and V is TRBV6-6, with a weak D call TRBD1 (6 bases). Germline values: CDR1 MNHNY, CDR2 SVGAGI (reference sequence). CDR3 length: 14 amino acids. V gave up 6 bases and J gave up 2 bases, with 11 bases separating them. Here the CDR3 DNA reads TGTGCCAGCAGCCTACAGGGAACTGGAAACACCATATATTTT. Residues: CASSLQGTGNTIYF.